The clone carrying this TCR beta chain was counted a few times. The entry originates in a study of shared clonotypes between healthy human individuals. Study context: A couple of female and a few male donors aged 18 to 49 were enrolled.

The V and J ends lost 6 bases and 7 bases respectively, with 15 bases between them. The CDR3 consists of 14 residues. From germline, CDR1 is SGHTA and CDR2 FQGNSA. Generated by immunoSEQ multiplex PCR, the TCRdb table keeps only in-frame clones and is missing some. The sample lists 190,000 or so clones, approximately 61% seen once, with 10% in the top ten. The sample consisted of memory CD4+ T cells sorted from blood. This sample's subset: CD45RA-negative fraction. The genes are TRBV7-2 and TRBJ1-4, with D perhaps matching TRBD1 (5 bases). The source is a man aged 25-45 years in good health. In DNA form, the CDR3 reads TGTGCCAGCAGGACCGGGACGAGCGGTGAAAAACTGTTTTTT. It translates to CASRTGTSGEKLFF.